The T cell receptor beta chain under discussion was sequenced for a study of identical twins. Findings of the study overall: Excess twin sharing in beta out-of-frame sequences was weaker.

Germline V gene sequence: CDR1 DFQATT, CDR2 SNEGSKA (reference sequence). Deletions cut 6 bases from V and 5 bases from J, with 10 bases between. This CDR3 contains 11 residues. Template switching supplied a universal primer site; unique molecular identifiers were carried on the cDNA. From the 5' RACE reads, TCRdb called clonotypes with MiXCR, one entry per CDR3 protein. The table lists 540,000 or so distinct CDR3 sequences, more than 20% of them singletons. Concerning this clonotype: Its antigen is undetermined.

Another study also made use of these data, one on yellow fever vaccine responses in identical twins.

The origin of this receptor is a woman in her late teens or twenties in good health. V usage is TRBV20-1 and J usage is TRBJ1-1, with D hard to call. The specimen was CD4+ T cells sorted from blood. The CDR3 reads CSAERITEAFF. CDR3 sequence (DNA): TGCAGTGCAGAGAGGATAACTGAAGCTTTCTTT.